This TCR beta chain was captured by sequencing in a study of PD-1 blockade in classical Hodgkin lymphoma. Across the whole study: Patients had nivolumab dosed at 3 mg/kg, delivered intravenously every 2 weeks. General study points: Complete responders possessed baseline diversity comparable to newly diagnosed patients. Newly diagnosed patients were reported to exhibit reduced baseline TCR diversity relative to healthy donors.

Relapses following autologous stem cell transplantation were seen in all patients, with brentuximab vedotin exposure varying. A remark on this clone: Its target is not known.

TCRdb's table, derived via immunoSEQ multiplex PCR, lists solely in-frame clones and lacks some. The table has 80,000 to 100,000 clones, roughly 92% seen once. There are 16 residues in the CDR3. Germline-derived CDR1 and CDR2 are SGHDT and YYEEEE. V was pared by 4 bases and J by 1 base, with 15 bases between. The sample consisted of peripheral blood mononuclear cells (PBMCs), taken at baseline. This TCR came from a human donor with classical Hodgkin lymphoma. The chain couples TRBV5-6 to TRBJ2-1; D is unclear. The CDR3 loop reads CASSTRWPASYNEQFF. For the CDR3, the DNA is TGTGCCAGCAGCACCCGGTGGCCTGCGTCCTACAATGAGCAGTTCTTC. The full variable domain, completed using reference TRBV5-6 and TRBJ2-1, is DAGVTQSPTHLIKTRGQQVTLRCSPKSGHDTVSWYQQALGQGPQFIFQYYEEEERQRGNFPDRFSGHQFPNYSSELNVNALLLGDSALYLCASSTRWPASYNEQFFGPGTRLTVL.